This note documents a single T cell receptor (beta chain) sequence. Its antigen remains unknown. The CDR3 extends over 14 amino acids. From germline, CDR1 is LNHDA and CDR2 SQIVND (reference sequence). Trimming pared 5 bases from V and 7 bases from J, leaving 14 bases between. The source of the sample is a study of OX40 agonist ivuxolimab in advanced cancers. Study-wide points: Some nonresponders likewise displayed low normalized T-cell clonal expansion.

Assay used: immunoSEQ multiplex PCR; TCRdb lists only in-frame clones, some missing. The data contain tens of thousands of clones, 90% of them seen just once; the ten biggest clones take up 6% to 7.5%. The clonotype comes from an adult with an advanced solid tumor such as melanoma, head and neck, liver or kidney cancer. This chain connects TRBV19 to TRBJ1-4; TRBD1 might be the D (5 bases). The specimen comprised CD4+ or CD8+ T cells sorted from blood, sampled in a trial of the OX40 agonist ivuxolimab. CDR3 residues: CASSSRQRGEKLFF. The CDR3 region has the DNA TGTGCCAGTAGTTCAAGACAAAGGGGTGAAAAACTGTTTTTT.